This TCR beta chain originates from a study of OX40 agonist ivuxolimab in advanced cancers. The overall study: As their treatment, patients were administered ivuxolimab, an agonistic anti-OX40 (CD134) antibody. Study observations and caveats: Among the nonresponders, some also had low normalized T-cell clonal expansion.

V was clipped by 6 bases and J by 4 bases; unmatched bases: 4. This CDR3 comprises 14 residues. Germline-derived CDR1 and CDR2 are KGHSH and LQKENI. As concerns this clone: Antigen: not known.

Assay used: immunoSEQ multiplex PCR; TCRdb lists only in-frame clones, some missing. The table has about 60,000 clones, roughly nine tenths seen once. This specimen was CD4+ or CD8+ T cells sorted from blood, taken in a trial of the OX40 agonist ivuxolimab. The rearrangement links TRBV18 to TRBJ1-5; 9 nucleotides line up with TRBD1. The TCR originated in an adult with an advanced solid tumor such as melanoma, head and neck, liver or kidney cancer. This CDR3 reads CASSEQGANQPQHF. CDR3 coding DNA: TGTGCCAGCTCGGAACAGGGGGCGAATCAGCCCCAGCATTTT.